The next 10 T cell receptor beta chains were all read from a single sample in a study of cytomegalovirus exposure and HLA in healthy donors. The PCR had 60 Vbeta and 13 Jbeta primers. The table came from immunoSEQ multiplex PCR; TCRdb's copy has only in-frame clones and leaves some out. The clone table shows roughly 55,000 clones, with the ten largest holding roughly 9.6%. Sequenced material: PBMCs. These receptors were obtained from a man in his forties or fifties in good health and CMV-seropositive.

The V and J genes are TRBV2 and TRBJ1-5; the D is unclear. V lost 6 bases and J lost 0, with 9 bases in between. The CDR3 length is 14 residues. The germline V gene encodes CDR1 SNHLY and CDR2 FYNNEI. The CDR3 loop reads CASRDGYSNQPQHF. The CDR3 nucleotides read TGTGCCAGCAGAGACGGGTATAGCAATCAGCCCCAGCATTTT. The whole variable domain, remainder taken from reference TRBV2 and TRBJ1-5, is EPEVTQTPSHQVTQMGQEVILRCVPISNHLYFYWYRQILGQKVEFLVSFYNNEISEKSEIFDDQFSVERPDGSNFTLKIRSTKLEDSAMYFCASRDGYSNQPQHFGDGTRLSIL.

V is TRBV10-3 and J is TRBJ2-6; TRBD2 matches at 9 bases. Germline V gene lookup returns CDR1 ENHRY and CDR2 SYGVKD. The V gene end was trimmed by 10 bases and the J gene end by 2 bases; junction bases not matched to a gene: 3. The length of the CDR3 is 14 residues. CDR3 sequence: CASLAGAGANVLTF. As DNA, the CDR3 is TGTGCCAGCTTAGCGGGAGCTGGGGCCAACGTCCTGACTTTC.

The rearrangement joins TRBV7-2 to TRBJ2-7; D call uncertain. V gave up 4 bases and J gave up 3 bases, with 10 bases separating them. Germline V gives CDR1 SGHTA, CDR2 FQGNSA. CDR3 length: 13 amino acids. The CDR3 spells CASSSSGIYEQYF. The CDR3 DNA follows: TGTGCCAGCAGCTCATCAGGAATCTACGAGCAGTACTTC.

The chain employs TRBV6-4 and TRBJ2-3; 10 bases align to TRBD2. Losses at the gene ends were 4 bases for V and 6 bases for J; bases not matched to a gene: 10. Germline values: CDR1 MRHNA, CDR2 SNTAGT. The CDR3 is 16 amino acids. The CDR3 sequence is CASSASSGGTYDTQYF. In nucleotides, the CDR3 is TGTGCCAGCAGTGCCTCTAGCGGGGGTACCTACGATACGCAGTATTTT.

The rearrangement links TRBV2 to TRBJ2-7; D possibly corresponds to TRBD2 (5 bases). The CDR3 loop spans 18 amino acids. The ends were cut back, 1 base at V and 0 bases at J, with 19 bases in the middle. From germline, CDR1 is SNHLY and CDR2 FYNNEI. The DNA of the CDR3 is TGTGCCAGCAGTGAAGGTCGGGCTAGCTCATGGAGCTCCTACGAGCAGTACTTC. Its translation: CASSEGRASSWSSYEQYF.

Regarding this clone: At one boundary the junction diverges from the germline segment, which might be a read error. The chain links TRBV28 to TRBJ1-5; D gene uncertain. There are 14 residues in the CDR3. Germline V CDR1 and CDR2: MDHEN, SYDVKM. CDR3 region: CASTGGTSNQHQHF. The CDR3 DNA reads TGTGCCAGCACGGGAGGAACTAGCAATCAGCACCAGCATTTT.

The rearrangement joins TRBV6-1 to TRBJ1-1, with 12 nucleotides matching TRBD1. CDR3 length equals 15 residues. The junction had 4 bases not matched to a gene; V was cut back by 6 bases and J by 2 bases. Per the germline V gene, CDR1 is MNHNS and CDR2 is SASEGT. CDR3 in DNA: TGTGCCAGCAGGACAGGGACAGGGGGCAACACTGAAGCTTTCTTT. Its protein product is CASRTGTGGNTEAFF.

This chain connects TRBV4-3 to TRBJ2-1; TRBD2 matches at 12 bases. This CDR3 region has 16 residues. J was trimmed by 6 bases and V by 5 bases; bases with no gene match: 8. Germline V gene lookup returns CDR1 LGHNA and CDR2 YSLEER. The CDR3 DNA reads TGCGCCAGCAGCGTTCGACTAGCGGGGGAGATCAATGAGCAGTTCTTC. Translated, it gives CASSVRLAGEINEQFF.

The CDR3, as DNA: TGCGCCAGCAGCCCCCGCCCCCTAGCGGGGGGTAACAATGAGCAGTTCTTC. It encodes CASSPRPLAGGNNEQFF. This chain connects TRBV4-1 to TRBJ2-1, with 11 bases fitting TRBD2. Losses at the gene ends were 4 bases for V and 5 bases for J; bases not matched to a gene: 10. This CDR3 spans 17 amino acids. Germline V CDR1 and CDR2: MGHRA, YSYEKL.

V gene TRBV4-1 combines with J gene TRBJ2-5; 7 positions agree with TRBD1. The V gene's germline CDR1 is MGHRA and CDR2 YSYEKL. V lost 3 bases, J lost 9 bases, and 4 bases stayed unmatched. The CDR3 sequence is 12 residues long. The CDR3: CASSHLGQAQYF. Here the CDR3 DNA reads TGCGCCAGCAGCCATCTCGGACAGGCCCAGTACTTC.